These 31 T cell receptor beta chains came from one sample sequenced in a study of breast tumors, draining lymph nodes, adjacent tissues. TCRdb re-called the multiplex PCR reads through MiXCR, storing one row per CDR3 protein. The sample has more than 100,000 distinct CDR3 sequences; about a fifth are singletons. The lymph nodes were axillary draining lymph nodes from breast cancer patients. The sample consisted of axillary lymph node tissue. Receptors were obtained from a female donor with breast cancer. Some clones in this sample may be carry-over from other donors' samples.

Concerning this clonotype itself: Being one base from a much bigger clone, this may be a read error. The rearrangement links TRBV20-1 to TRBJ1-5; possible D gene TRBD1, 5 bases. Trimming stripped 5 bases from V and 3 bases from J, with 17 bases between. The CDR3 contains 15 residues. Germline loops: CDR1 DFQATT, CDR2 SNEGSKA (reference sequence). CDR3 amino acids: CSAEAAGRNNQPQHF. DNA for the CDR3: TGCAGTGCTGAGGCGGCAGGGAGGAACAATCAGCCCCAGCATTTT.

This clonotype was counted ten times or more. In nucleotides, the CDR3 is TGTGCCAGCAGGAGAGCGGGAGTAAACACCGGGGAGCTGTTTTTT. This encodes CASRRAGVNTGELFF. The rearrangement links TRBV6-2 or TRBV6-3 to TRBJ2-2; 8 bases align to TRBD2. In germline, CDR1 is MNHEY, CDR2 SVGEGT. V shed 6 bases and J 2 bases; nucleotides not matched to a gene: 5. The length of the CDR3 is 15 residues.

This clonotype has at least ten counts. The chain carries TRBV20-1 and TRBJ2-3; the D is unclear. V was trimmed by 3 bases and J by 0 bases, leaving 13 bases between them. The CDR3 is 15 amino acids. CDR1 is DFQATT and CDR2 is SNEGSKA in the germline V gene (reference sequence). CDR3 nucleotide sequence: TGCAGTGCTAGTACAATACAGCGAAGCACAGATACGCAGTATTTT. This translates into CSASTIQRSTDTQYF.

This clonotype occurred many times. This chain uses TRBV19 with TRBJ1-4, with a weak D call TRBD1 (5 bases). CDR3 size: 16 residues. Trimming shortened V by 6 bases and J by 5 bases, and 19 bases separated the two germline ends. Germline V gives CDR1 LNHDA, CDR2 SQIVND (reference sequence). The CDR3: CASRPSAGHTNEKLFF. DNA of the CDR3: TGTGCCAGTAGGCCTTCCGCAGGGCATACGAATGAAAAACTGTTTTTT.

In regard to this clonotype: One base away lies a much larger clone, so this may be a sequencing read error. The rearrangement uses TRBV6-6 and TRBJ2-3; D gene unclear. Germline values: CDR1 MNHNY, CDR2 SVGAGI (reference sequence). V was pared by 4 bases and J by 0 bases, with 8 bases between. The CDR3 is 14 residues long. CDR3 DNA: TGTGCCAGCAGTTGCTGGGGTAGCACAGATACGCAGTATTTT. Protein sequence: CASSCWGSTDTQYF.

At least ten counts were recorded for this clonotype. The rearrangement links TRBV6-4 to TRBJ1-2, with 11 bases that match TRBD1. The junction had 4 bases not matched to a gene; V was cut back by 5 bases and J by 2 bases. The CDR3 is 15 amino acids. Germline V gives CDR1 MRHNA, CDR2 SNTAGT. CDR3 region: CASSPGTGGNYGYTF. DNA for the CDR3: TGTGCCAGCAGTCCCGGGACAGGGGGGAACTATGGCTACACCTTC.

This clonotype has at least ten counts. The chain combines TRBV29-1 with TRBJ2-1; TRBD2 aligns across 8 bases. V lost 4 bases, J lost 0 bases, and 5 bases stayed unmatched. The CDR3 consists of 15 residues. Germline V gives CDR1 SQVTM, CDR2 ANQGSEA. The CDR3 sequence is CSVGTGTSSYNEQFF. The CDR3 DNA reads as TGCAGCGTTGGCACGGGGACTAGCTCCTACAATGAGCAGTTCTTC.

This clonotype was detected ten times or more. The gene calls are TRBV11-2 and TRBJ1-2; D is undetermined. Trimming removed 5 bases at V and 8 bases at J, with 24 bases between. The germline CDR1 and CDR2 sequences are SGHAT and FQNNGV. The CDR3 length is 16 residues. The CDR3 protein is CASSQGLGNSVWGYTF. CDR3 DNA sequence: TGTGCCAGCAGCCAAGGTTTGGGGAACTCCGTTTGGGGCTACACCTTC.

This clonotype was recorded many times. The CDR3 region is CASSKRQGNQETQYF. The CDR3 bases are TGTGCCAGCAGCAAAAGACAGGGAAACCAAGAGACCCAGTACTTC. V and J are TRBV11-2 and TRBJ2-5, with 7 bases identical to TRBD1. Germline V gene sequence: CDR1 SGHAT, CDR2 FQNNGV. This CDR3 has 15 residues. The J segment lost 0 bases and the V segment lost 5 bases, leaving 6 bases of the junction unmatched.

Many counts were recorded for this clonotype. The chain has TRBV15 and TRBJ2-6, with a weak D call TRBD2 (6 bases). The V gene's germline CDR1 is LNHNV and CDR2 YYDKDF (reference sequence). This CDR3 comprises 15 residues. Trimming stripped 2 bases from V and 2 bases from J, with 7 bases between. Written as DNA, the CDR3 is TGTGCCACCAGCAGACGGGGGACTGGGGCCAACGTCCTGACTTTC. Residues: CATSRRGTGANVLTF.

There are many counts of this clonotype. The genes are TRBV6-4 and TRBJ2-3; 10 nucleotides match TRBD2. The J segment lost 0 bases and the V segment lost 6 bases, leaving 3 bases of the junction unmatched. CDR1 and CDR2 from the germline V gene are MRHNA and SNTAGT. The CDR3 is 15 residues long. The CDR3 nucleotides are TGTGCCAGCAGAACTAGCGGGACCAGCACAGATACGCAGTATTTT. It encodes CASRTSGTSTDTQYF.

About this clonotype: This could be a read error, since a much larger clone is one nucleotide away. A read error is likely, as this CDR3 ends without the conserved phenylalanine or tryptophan. V is TRBV7-9 and J is TRBJ2-3; possibly TRBD2 for D (6 bases). Germline CDR1 and CDR2: SEHNR and FQNEAQ (reference sequence). The CDR3 covers 14 residues. V was pared by 5 bases and J by 0 bases, with 9 bases between. The CDR3 DNA reads TGTGCCAGCAGCACCGGGACTAGCACAGATACGCAGTATTCT. Protein product: CASSTGTSTDTQYS.

This clonotype was counted many times. The CDR3, as DNA: TGTGCCAGCAGCGTCCGGCAGGACCAAGAGACCCAGTACTTC. Its translation: CASSVRQDQETQYF. The genes are TRBV7-9 and TRBJ2-5; D not resolved. Germline CDR1 and CDR2: SEHNR and FQNEAQ (reference sequence). This CDR3 comprises 14 residues. Deletions cut 5 bases from V and 0 bases from J, with 10 bases between.

Turning to this clonotype: Just one base apart from a much larger clone, this may be a read error. The chain uses TRBV29-1 and TRBJ2-5, with 9 bases fitting TRBD2. CDR1 is SQVTM and CDR2 is ANQGSEA in the germline V gene. The CDR3 spans 13 residues. CDR3 sequence: CSVISGRQETQSF. The DNA for the CDR3 is TGCAGCGTTATTAGCGGGAGACAAGAGACCCAGTCCTTC.

At least ten counts were recorded for this clonotype. The chain employs TRBV5-4 and TRBJ2-7; 9 positions agree with TRBD1. The junction had 5 bases not matched to a gene; V was cut back by 4 bases and J by 6 bases. The length of the CDR3 is 13 residues. Germline V gene lookup returns CDR1 SGHNT and CDR2 YYREEE (reference sequence). The DNA of the CDR3 is TGTGCCAGCAGCCGGGACAGGGCAGTCGAGCAGTACTTC. This translates into CASSRDRAVEQYF.

This clonotype appeared many times. V and J are TRBV20-1 and TRBJ1-5; unclear D gene. V lost 0 bases and J 5 bases, leaving 8 bases between the germline ends. Germline CDR1 is DFQATT and CDR2 is SNEGSKA (reference sequence). The CDR3 length is 13 residues. CDR3 protein: CSARDSRYQPQHF. CDR3 sequence (DNA): TGCAGTGCTAGAGACTCCAGGTATCAGCCCCAGCATTTT.

This clonotype was detected ten times or more. The chain combines TRBV5-1 with TRBJ1-4; D unclear. CDR3 size: 14 residues. Trimming pared 1 base from V and 1 base from J, leaving 5 bases between. CDR1 is SGHRS and CDR2 is YFSETQ in the germline V gene. The DNA of the CDR3 is TGCGCCAGCAGCTTGCCACAAACTAATGAAAAACTGTTTTTT. Protein product: CASSLPQTNEKLFF. The full variable domain, in which reference TRBV5-1 and TRBJ1-4 provide the parts outside the CDR3, is KAGVTQTPRYLIKTRGQQVTLSCSPISGHRSVSWYQQTPGQGLQFLFEYFSETQRNKGNFPGRFSGRQFSNSRSEMNVSTLELGDSALYLCASSLPQTNEKLFFGSGTQLSVL.

This clonotype was seen a single time. This clone may be a read error of a much larger clone one base away. This sequence joins TRBV2 and TRBJ2-5; no reliable D call. There are 10 residues in the CDR3. V was pared by 11 bases and J by 6 bases, with 10 bases between. Germline values: CDR1 SNHLY, CDR2 FYNNEI. The CDR3 sequence: CAGNLKTQYF. The CDR3 DNA reads TGTGCCGGCAACCTGAAGACCCAGTACTTC.

This clonotype appeared many times. The V gene is TRBV5-6, the J gene TRBJ2-1, with TRBD2 matching over 11 bases. Trimming took 5 bases from V and 0 from J; bases not matched to a gene: 4. CDR1 is SGHDT, CDR2 YYEEEE, per germline. The CDR3 runs 16 residues. The DNA for the CDR3 is TGTGCCAGCAGTCCTCTAGCGGGAGGCTCCTACAATGAGCAGTTCTTC. The encoded protein is CASSPLAGGSYNEQFF.

At least ten counts were recorded for this clonotype. The rearrangement joins TRBV9 to TRBJ2-5, with 11 bases identical to TRBD1. J was trimmed by 3 bases and V by 4 bases; bases with no gene match: 5. This CDR3 is built from 15 residues. Germline CDR1 is SGDLS and CDR2 is YYNGEE. CDR3 sequence reads: CASSWTGGGEETQYF. The CDR3, as DNA: TGTGCCAGCAGCTGGACAGGGGGCGGAGAAGAGACCCAGTACTTC.

Only one count was recorded for this clonotype. The J gene is TRBJ1-1, the V gene TRBV6-6; D gene uncertain. Germline V gene data show CDR1 as MNHNY and CDR2 as SVGAGI (reference sequence). The CDR3 contains 12 residues. The CDR3 spells CASARMNTEAFF. Here the CDR3 DNA reads TGTGCGAGCGCACGGATGAACACTGAAGCTTTCTTT.

In its sample, this clonotype was seen many times. The chain employs TRBV10-3 and TRBJ2-1; 11 bases map to TRBD1. V was clipped by 3 bases and J by 8 bases; unmatched bases: 3. CDR1 is ENHRY and CDR2 is SYGVKD in the germline V gene. CDR3 size: 14 residues. CDR3 DNA sequence: TGTGCCATCAGTGATAGGACAGGGGGCGATGAGCAGTTCTTC. It specifies CAISDRTGGDEQFF.

The chain is built from TRBV9 and TRBJ2-2, with TRBD2 matching over 9 bases. The CDR3 is 18 residues long. Germline values: CDR1 SGDLS, CDR2 YYNGEE. The V gene end was trimmed by 0 bases and the J gene end by 0 bases; junction bases not matched to a gene: 6. The CDR3 DNA reads as TGTGCCAGCAGCGTAGGTCTAGCGGGGATACCGAACACCGGGGAGCTGTTTTTT. As protein: CASSVGLAGIPNTGELFF.

In regard to this clonotype: A single base separates this from a much larger clone, so it may be a read error. The chain is built from TRBV5-1 and TRBJ2-1; D assignment may be TRBD1 or TRBD2 (5 bases each). The CDR3 is made up of 14 amino acids. Germline lookup yields CDR1 SGHRS and CDR2 YFSETQ. For the CDR3, the DNA is TGCGTCAGCAGCCCCGGGACGGTCAACAATGAGCAGTTCTTC. Protein: CVSSPGTVNNEQFF.

Remarks on this clonotype: It may be a read error: a sequence one base away is much more abundant. The rearrangement links TRBV15 to TRBJ2-5, with D tentatively TRBD2 (6 bases). CDR3 length: 15 residues. Germline CDR1 reads LNHNV; CDR2 reads YYDKDF (reference sequence). Between the trimmed V and J ends, which lost 0 bases and 7 bases, there was a span of 15 bases. The CDR3 bases are TGTGCCACCAGCAGAGATCCGGGGGTTGGAGGGACCCAGTACTTC. Encoded protein: CATSRDPGVGGTQYF. Based on the CDR3 plus reference TRBV15 and TRBJ2-5, the full variable domain is DAMVIQNPRYQVTQFGKPVTLSCSQTLNHNVMYWYQQKSSQAPKLLFHYYDKDFNNEADTPDNFQSRRPNTSFCFLDIRSPGLGDTAMYLCATSRDPGVGGTQYFGPGTRLLVL.

This clonotype was counted ten times or more. V gene TRBV29-1 combines with J gene TRBJ2-2; 8 bases map to TRBD2. CDR1 SQVTM and CDR2 ANQGSEA come from the germline V gene. V lost 7 bases, J lost 0 bases, and 7 bases stayed unmatched. The CDR3 length is 15 residues. The CDR3 coding sequence is TGCAGCGCTTCCTCCGGGGGGGCGAACACCGGGGAGCTGTTTTTT. It is translated as CSASSGGANTGELFF.

This clonotype showed up many times. Written as DNA, the CDR3 is TGCGCCAGCAGCTTGGTTGGCGGGTCGAGCTCCTACAATGAGCAGTTCTTC. Its translation is CASSLVGGSSSYNEQFF. The chain is built from TRBV5-1 and TRBJ2-1, with a weak D call TRBD2 (5 bases). This CDR3 is 17 amino acids long. V lost 0 bases and J 0 bases, leaving 13 bases between the germline ends. The germline gives CDR1 SGHRS, CDR2 YFSETQ.

Concerning this clonotype itself: This may be a read error, as it is one base from a much larger clone. Because it lacks the conserved phenylalanine or tryptophan at the end, this CDR3 is likely a read error. The limits of the CDR3 on the DNA are not certain, so only TCRdb's listed CDR3 is given. The gene calls are TRBV3-2 and TRBJ2-7. TRBV3-2 is described as a pseudogene. Termini included, the CDR3 measures 16 amino acids. The CDR3 protein is CASRPVVGGRSHEQYS.

About this clonotype: This sequence may be a read error, since a much larger clone differs from it by one base. This chain uses TRBV24-1 with TRBJ2-1, with 9 bases fitting TRBD2. The germline V gene has CDR1 KGHDR and CDR2 SFDVKD. The CDR3 is 16 amino acids. CDR3 in amino acids: CATSDIAGGNYSEQFF. CDR3 in DNA: TGTGCCACCAGTGATATTGCGGGAGGGAACTACAGTGAGCAGTTCTTC.

With respect to this clonotype: A much larger clone lies one base from this, so it may be a read error. Because the CDR3 is missing its conserved closing phenylalanine or tryptophan, this is likely a read error. The J gene is TRBJ1-2, the V gene TRBV29-1; weak D call: TRBD1 (6 bases). The CDR3 totals 13 residues. The V gene lost 4 bases and the J gene lost 3 bases, with 12 bases spanning the gap. The germline V gene encodes CDR1 SQVTM and CDR2 ANQGSEA. CDR3 DNA sequence: TGCAGCGTTGTACCGGGGGCGGACTATGGCTACACCCTC. The encoded protein is CSVVPGADYGYTL.

This clonotype has a count of ten or more. V usage is TRBV7-8 and J usage is TRBJ2-7; no reliable D call. The CDR3 length is 15 residues. CDR1 and CDR2 (germline): SGHVS, FQNEAQ. Trimming removed 5 bases at V and 1 base at J, with 15 bases between. The CDR3 DNA reads as TGTGCCAGCAGCAGGTCTCCCTCGCAGTCCTACGAGCAGTACTTC. Encoded protein: CASSRSPSQSYEQYF.